The entry below gives a single T cell receptor beta chain sequence along with its context. The V and J ends lost 4 bases and 11 bases respectively, with 11 bases between them. Germline-derived CDR1 and CDR2 are MNHNS and SASEGT. This CDR3 has 12 residues. These data belong to a study of CD4 and CD8 cells across lung adenocarcinoma regions. MiXCR, applied by TCRdb to the PCR reads, yields one record per CDR3 protein. This table has about 5,000 distinct CDR3 sequences, about 45% appearing once. The sample was CD4+ T cells from the margin of a lung tumor. The receptor's source is a female donor with lung adenocarcinoma. The CD4 and CD8 labels of this study may be unreliable. The chain combines TRBV6-1 with TRBJ2-2, with D uncertain. The CDR3 DNA reads as TGTGCCAGCAGTGCCCGGGCCGCCGAGCTGTTTTTT. This gives the protein CASSARAAELFF.